Sequencing of this T cell receptor (beta chain) was carried out in a study of cytomegalovirus exposure and HLA in healthy donors. The overall study: Samples from HLA-typed donors yielded 65 million to 90 million unique TCRs in an early data release. The study, taken as a whole, reports: The study flagged around 150 TCR beta chains as cytomegalovirus-associated. Sequences of the TCR beta chain were said to predict the HLA-A and HLA-B alleles of most subjects accurately. Analyses of presence and absence presupposed an approximately uniform sequencing depth across donors.

Concerning this clone: As yet, its antigen is unknown.

The PCR employed 60 Vbeta primers together with 13 Jbeta primers. Only in-frame clones appear in the TCRdb table, and some are missing; sequencing was by immunoSEQ multiplex PCR. This repertoire shows about 78,000 clones, 55% to 85% found once; its top ten account for 11%. V gave up 1 base and J gave up 2 bases, with 9 bases separating them. Germline CDR1 is SGHTA and CDR2 is FQGNSA. CDR3 size: 14 residues. The TCR was taken from a middle-aged woman in good health and CMV-seropositive. Specimen: PBMCs. The chain is built from TRBV7-2 and TRBJ2-7; TRBD1 is a possible D gene (5 bases). In nucleotides, the CDR3 is TGTGCCAGCAGCTTAGAGGGGTGGGCCTACGAGCAGTACTTC. As protein: CASSLEGWAYEQYF.